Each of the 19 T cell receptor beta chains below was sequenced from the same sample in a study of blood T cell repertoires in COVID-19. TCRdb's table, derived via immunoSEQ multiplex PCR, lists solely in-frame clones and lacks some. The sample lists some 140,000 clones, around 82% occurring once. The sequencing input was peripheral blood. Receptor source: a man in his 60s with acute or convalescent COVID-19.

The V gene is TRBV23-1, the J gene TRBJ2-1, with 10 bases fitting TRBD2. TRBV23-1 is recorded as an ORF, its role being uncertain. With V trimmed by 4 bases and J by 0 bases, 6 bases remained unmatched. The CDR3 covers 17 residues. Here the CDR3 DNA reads TGCGCCAGCAGTCCCCTAGCGGGAGCCCCCTCCTACAATGAGCAGTTCTTC. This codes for CASSPLAGAPSYNEQFF.

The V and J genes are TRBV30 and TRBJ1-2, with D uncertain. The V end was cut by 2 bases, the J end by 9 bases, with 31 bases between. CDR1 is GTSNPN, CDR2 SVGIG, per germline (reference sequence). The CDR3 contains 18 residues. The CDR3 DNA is TGTGCCTGGAGTTTCCCGCCCCGAGCGTCCGGCAGACTGGTGAGCTACACCTTC. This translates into CAWSFPPRASGRLVSYTF.

The chain's CDR3 is CASSFQWGQGYEQYF. For the CDR3, the DNA is TGTGCCAGTAGTTTCCAATGGGGACAGGGCTACGAGCAGTACTTC. This chain links TRBV19 with TRBJ2-7, with 9 bases lining up with TRBD1. The CDR3 loop spans 15 amino acids. V gave up 5 bases and J gave up 3 bases; unmatched junction bases: 8. In germline, CDR1 is LNHDA, CDR2 SQIVND (reference sequence).

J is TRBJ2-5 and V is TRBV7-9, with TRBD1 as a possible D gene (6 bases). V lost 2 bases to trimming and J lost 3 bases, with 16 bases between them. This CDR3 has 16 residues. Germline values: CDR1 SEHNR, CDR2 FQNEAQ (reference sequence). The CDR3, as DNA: TGTGCCAGCAGCTTAACTGTAGGACAGCCAAAAGAGACCCAGTACTTC. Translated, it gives CASSLTVGQPKETQYF.

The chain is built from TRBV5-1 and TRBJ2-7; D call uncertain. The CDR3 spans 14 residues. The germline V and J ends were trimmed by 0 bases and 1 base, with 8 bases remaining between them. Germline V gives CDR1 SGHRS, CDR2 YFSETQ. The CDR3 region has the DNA TGCGCCAGCAGCTTGGTTCCAGGATCCTACGAGCAGTACTTC. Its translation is CASSLVPGSYEQYF. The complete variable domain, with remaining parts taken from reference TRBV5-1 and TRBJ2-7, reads KAGVTQTPRYLIKTRGQQVTLSCSPISGHRSVSWYQQTPGQGLQFLFEYFSETQRNKGNFPGRFSGRQFSNSRSEMNVSTLELGDSALYLCASSLVPGSYEQYFGPGTRLTVT.

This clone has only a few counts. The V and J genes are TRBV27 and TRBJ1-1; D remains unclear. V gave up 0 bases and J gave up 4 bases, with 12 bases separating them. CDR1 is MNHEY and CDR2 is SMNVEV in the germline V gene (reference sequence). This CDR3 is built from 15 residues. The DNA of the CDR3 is TGTGCCAGCAGTTTATCCCTAAGCTCTGTCACTGAAGCTTTCTTT. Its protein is CASSLSLSSVTEAFF.

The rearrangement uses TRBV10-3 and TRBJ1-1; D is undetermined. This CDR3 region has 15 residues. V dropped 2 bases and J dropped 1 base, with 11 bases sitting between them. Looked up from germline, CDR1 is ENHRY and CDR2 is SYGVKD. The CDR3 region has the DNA TGTGCCATCAGTGAGGAGCCACCACCGAACACTGAAGCTTTCTTT. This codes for CAISEEPPPNTEAFF.

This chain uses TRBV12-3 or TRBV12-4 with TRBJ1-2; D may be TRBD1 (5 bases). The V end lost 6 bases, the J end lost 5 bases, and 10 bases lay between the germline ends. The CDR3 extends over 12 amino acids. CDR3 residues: CASSLTEYGYTF. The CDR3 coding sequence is TGTGCCAGCAGCCTGACAGAGTATGGCTACACCTTC.

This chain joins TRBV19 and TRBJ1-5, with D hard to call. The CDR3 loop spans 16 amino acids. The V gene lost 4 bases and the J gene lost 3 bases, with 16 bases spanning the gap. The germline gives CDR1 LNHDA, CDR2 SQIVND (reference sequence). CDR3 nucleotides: TGTGCCAGTAGTACTCGGAGTGGCGGCCACAATCAGCCCCAGCATTTT. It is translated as CASSTRSGGHNQPQHF.

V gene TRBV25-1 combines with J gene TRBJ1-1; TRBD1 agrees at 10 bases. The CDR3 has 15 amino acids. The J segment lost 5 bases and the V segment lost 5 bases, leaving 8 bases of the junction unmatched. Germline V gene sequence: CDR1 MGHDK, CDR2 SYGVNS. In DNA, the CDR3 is TGTGCCAGCAGTAAAAGACAGGGGGCGCATACTGAAGCTTTCTTT. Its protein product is CASSKRQGAHTEAFF.

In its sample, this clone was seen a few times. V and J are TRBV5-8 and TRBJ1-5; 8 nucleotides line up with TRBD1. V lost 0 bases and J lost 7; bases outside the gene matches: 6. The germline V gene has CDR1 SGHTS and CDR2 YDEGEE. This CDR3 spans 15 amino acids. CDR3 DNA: TGTGCCAGCAGCTTGGGCAGGGGGCTGGGACAGCCCCAGCATTTT. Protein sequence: CASSLGRGLGQPQHF.

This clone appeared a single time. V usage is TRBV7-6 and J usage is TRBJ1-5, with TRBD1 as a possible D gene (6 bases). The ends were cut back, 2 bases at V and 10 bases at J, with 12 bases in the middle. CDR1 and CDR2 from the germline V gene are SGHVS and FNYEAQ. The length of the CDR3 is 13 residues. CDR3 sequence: CASSLSGDEPQHF. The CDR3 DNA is TGTGCCAGCAGCTTATCAGGGGATGAACCCCAGCATTTT.

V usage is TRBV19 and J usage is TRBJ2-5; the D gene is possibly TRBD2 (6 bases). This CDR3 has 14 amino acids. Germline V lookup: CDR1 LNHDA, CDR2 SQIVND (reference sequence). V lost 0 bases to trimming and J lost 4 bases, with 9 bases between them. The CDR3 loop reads CASSIDLGGETQYF. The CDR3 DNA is TGTGCCAGTAGTATAGATCTGGGGGGAGAGACCCAGTACTTC.

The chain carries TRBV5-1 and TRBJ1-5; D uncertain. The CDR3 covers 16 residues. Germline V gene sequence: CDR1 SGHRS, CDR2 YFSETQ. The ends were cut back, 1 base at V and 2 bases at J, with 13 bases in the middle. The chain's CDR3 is CASSLWRRGGNQPQHF. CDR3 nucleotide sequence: TGCGCCAGCAGCTTGTGGAGACGGGGAGGCAATCAGCCCCAGCATTTT.

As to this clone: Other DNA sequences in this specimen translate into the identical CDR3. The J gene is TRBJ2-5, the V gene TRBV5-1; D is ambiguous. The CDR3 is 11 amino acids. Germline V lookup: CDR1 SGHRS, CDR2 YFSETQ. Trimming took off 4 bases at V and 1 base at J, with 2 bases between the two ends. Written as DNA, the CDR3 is TGCGCCAGCAGCCTCCAAGAGACCCAGTACTTC. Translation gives CASSLQETQYF.

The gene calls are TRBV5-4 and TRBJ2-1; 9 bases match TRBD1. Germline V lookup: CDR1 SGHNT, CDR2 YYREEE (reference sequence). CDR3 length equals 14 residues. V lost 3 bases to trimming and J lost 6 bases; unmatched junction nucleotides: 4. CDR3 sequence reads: CASSSTGQGNEQFF. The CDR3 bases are TGTGCCAGCAGCTCAACGGGACAGGGCAATGAGCAGTTCTTC.

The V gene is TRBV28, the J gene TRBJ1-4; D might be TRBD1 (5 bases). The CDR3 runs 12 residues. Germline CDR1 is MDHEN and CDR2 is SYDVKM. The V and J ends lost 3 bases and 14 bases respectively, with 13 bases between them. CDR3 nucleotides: TGTGCCAGCAGTTTTCGGGTAGGGGATCTGTTTTTT. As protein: CASSFRVGDLFF.

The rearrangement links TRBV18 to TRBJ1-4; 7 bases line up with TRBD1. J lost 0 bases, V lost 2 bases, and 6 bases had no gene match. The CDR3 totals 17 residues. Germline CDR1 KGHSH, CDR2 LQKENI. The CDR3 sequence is CASSPLGQTTTNEKLFF. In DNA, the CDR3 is TGTGCCAGCTCACCATTGGGACAGACAACAACTAATGAAAAACTGTTTTTT.

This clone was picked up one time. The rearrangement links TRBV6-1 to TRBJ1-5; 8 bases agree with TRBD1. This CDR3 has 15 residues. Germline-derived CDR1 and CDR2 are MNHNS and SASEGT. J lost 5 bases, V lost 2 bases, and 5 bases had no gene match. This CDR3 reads CASSEPGTGYQPQHF. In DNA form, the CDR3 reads TGTGCCAGCAGTGAACCGGGGACAGGCTATCAGCCCCAGCATTTT.